The present entry profiles one TCR beta chain with its context. The antigen is not known. Researchers ran the PCR with 60 Vbeta and 13 Jbeta primers. TCRdb's copy holds only in-frame clones and misses some; the assay was immunoSEQ multiplex PCR. Of 100,000 to 150,000 clones in the sample, 79% were seen once. Germline V gene data show CDR1 as SGDLS and CDR2 as YYNGEE. V was clipped by 3 bases and J by 5 bases; unmatched bases: 2. The CDR3 contains 13 residues. These data belong to a study of cytomegalovirus exposure and HLA in healthy donors. Study-wide findings and caveats: Analysis was performed later, and it showed HLA-associated TCR beta chains to be more clonally expanded than equally common others.

The sequence was collected from a man younger than 35 in good health and CMV-seronegative. Sequencing was done on a sample of PBMCs. This chain links TRBV9 with TRBJ2-5; 9 bases are shared with TRBD1. The CDR3 loop reads CASSAGTGETQYF. CDR3 DNA sequence: TGTGCCAGCAGCGCAGGGACAGGGGAGACCCAGTACTTC.